Listed below are T cell receptor beta chains from one sample, sequenced in a study of blood T cell repertoires in COVID-19. The method was immunoSEQ multiplex PCR; TCRdb's version includes in-frame clones alone and lacks a portion of them. The data show 65,000 or so clones, around 84% seen once. Sequenced sample: peripheral blood. The source is a man aged 50-59 years with active COVID-19. CDR3s include the opening cysteine and the closing phenylalanine or tryptophan. A D gene is named only where the DNA matches it firmly. Size is omitted from some rows. Given values are once, few, many or a class for expanded clones.

J,D,size,V,CDR3,DNA
TRBJ2-7,-,-,TRBV5-1,CASSLELTYEQYF,TGCGCCAGCAGCTTGGAGCTGACCTACGAGCAGTACTTC
TRBJ2-7,TRBD2,-,TRBV20-1,CSASEAGVYEQYF,TGCAGTGCTAGTGAAGCGGGAGTCTACGAGCAGTACTTC
TRBJ2-1,-,-,TRBV7-2,CASSSNRVYNEQFF,TGTGCCAGCAGCTCCAACCGGGTTTACAATGAGCAGTTCTTC
TRBJ2-3,-,-,TRBV19,CASSPRTSTDTQYF,TGTGCCAGTAGTCCCAGGACTAGCACAGATACGCAGTATTTT
TRBJ2-7,-,-,TRBV19,CATTAQGLTYEQYF,TGTGCCACCACCGCGCAGGGGTTGACCTACGAGCAGTACTTC
TRBJ2-7,TRBD2,few,TRBV6-1,CASSEMAGGTVEQYF,TGTGCCAGCAGTGAAATGGCGGGGGGGACGGTCGAGCAGTACTTC
TRBJ2-5,-,-,TRBV30,CAAGSPGLGLGETQYF,TGTGCTGCTGGGTCCCCTGGCTTGGGCTTGGGAGAGACCCAGTACTTC
TRBJ1-4,TRBD1,-,TRBV7-9,CASSWTGATNEKLFF,TGTGCCAGCAGCTGGACAGGGGCAACTAATGAAAAACTGTTTTTT
TRBJ2-1,TRBD2,-,TRBV2,CASVRQGLAGRDEQFF,TGTGCCAGCGTGCGGCAAGGACTAGCGGGACGGGATGAGCAGTTCTTC
TRBJ1-2,TRBD1,-,TRBV28,CASRPTGTGTLGHGYTF,TGTGCCAGCAGGCCCACCGGGACAGGGACCCTAGGGCATGGCTACACCTTC
TRBJ2-1,TRBD2,-,TRBV14,CASSQDPRLAPFF,TGTGCCAGCAGCCAAGATCCTAGACTAGCGCCCTTCTTC
TRBJ2-3,TRBD2,-,TRBV5-1,CASSIAGTSGVGDTQYF,TGCGCCAGCAGCATTGCCGGGACTAGCGGGGTCGGAGATACGCAGTATTTT
TRBJ2-5,TRBD1,-,TRBV4-2,CASSQGNSGGETQYF,TGTGCCAGCAGCCAAGGGAATTCAGGGGGAGAGACCCAGTACTTC
TRBJ2-1,TRBD2,-,TRBV9,CATSLAGAGEQFF,TGTGCCACCTCGCTAGCGGGAGCTGGTGAGCAGTTCTTC
TRBJ1-4,-,-,TRBV4-1,CASSQGPPPEKLFF,TGCGCCAGCAGCCAAGGGCCTCCACCTGAAAAACTGTTTTTT